The 3 T cell receptor beta chains below were found in one sample sequenced in a study of blood T cell repertoires in COVID-19. TCRdb's copy holds only in-frame clones and misses some; the assay was immunoSEQ multiplex PCR. The profile covers about 68,000 clones, with approximately 90% appearing a single time and around 4.5% taken by the ten largest. Sequencing used peripheral blood. The receptors derive from a woman aged 60-70 years with active COVID-19.

The CDR3 spells CASSPLLRRGDEQYF. The CDR3 region has the DNA TGCGCCAGCAGCCCACTCCTCCGACGGGGGGACGAGCAGTACTTC. The chain uses TRBV4-1 and TRBJ2-7, with 7 bases lining up with TRBD2. The CDR3 sequence is 15 residues long. Germline CDR1 is MGHRA and CDR2 is YSYEKL. V was clipped by 4 bases and J by 5 bases; unmatched bases: 11.

This sequence joins TRBV7-2 and TRBJ2-2, with 10 bases that match TRBD1. The CDR3 runs to 16 residues. The germline gives CDR1 SGHTA, CDR2 FQGNSA. Unmatched junction bases numbered 4, after V lost 5 bases and J lost 1 base. CDR3 bases: TGTGCCAGCAGCGGGGGACAGGGGAGGAACACCGGGGAGCTGTTTTTT. Amino acids: CASSGGQGRNTGELFF. Using reference TRBV7-2 and TRBJ2-2 for the parts outside the CDR3, the full variable domain is GAGVSQSPSNKVTEKGKDVELRCDPISGHTALYWYRQSLGQGLEFLIYFQGNSAPDKSGLPSDRFSAERTGGSVSTLTIQRTQQEDSAVYLCASSGGQGRNTGELFFGEGSRLTVL.

The CDR3 protein is CASSSIAGGGQETQYF. In DNA, the CDR3 is TGTGCCAGCAGCTCAATAGCGGGAGGGGGCCAAGAGACCCAGTACTTC. This chain joins TRBV5-6 and TRBJ2-5, with 11 nucleotides matching TRBD2. This CDR3 contains 16 residues. Germline CDR1 reads SGHDT; CDR2 reads YYEEEE. Losses at the gene ends were 3 bases for V and 1 base for J; bases not matched to a gene: 5.